This T cell receptor beta chain was sequenced for a study of blood T cell repertoires in COVID-19. On the study more broadly: Italy, Spain and the United States were the sources of the convalescent and acute COVID-19 samples.

Method: immunoSEQ multiplex PCR; TCRdb's copy keeps in-frame clones and lacks some. The table includes approximately 140,000 clones, approximately 81% detected once. CDR1 SGDLS and CDR2 YYNGEE come from the germline V gene. This CDR3 spans 13 amino acids. V was clipped by 3 bases and J by 5 bases; unmatched bases: 5. Input material: PBMCs or T cells enriched from blood (not recorded which). V gene TRBV9 combines with J gene TRBJ2-7; TRBD1 matches at 7 bases. This TCR derives from a middle-aged man with acute COVID-19. DNA for the CDR3: TGTGCCAGCAGCGGACAGGGTTCAGACGAGCAGTACTTC. It specifies CASSGQGSDEQYF.